These 13 T cell receptor beta chains were sequenced from one sample in a study of CD8 T cells in ankylosing spondylitis. TCRdb recomputed calls from the 5' RACE reads with MiXCR, one row per CDR3 protein. The table includes roughly 7,500 distinct CDR3 sequences, more than 8% detected once. Sequencing was done on a sample of blood, either unsorted or a sorted T cell fraction (not recorded which). All receptors derive from a male donor with ankylosing spondylitis or in good health (not recorded which).

This clonotype was observed a few times. The V gene is TRBV9, the J gene TRBJ2-3; TRBD2 aligns across 11 bases. The germline V gene has CDR1 SGDLS and CDR2 YYNGEE. This CDR3 contains 16 residues. V trimming: 3 bases; J trimming: 2 bases; junction bases outside the gene matches: 5. DNA of the CDR3: TGTGCCAGCAGCGCGACTAGCGGGGTGTTCACAGATACGCAGTATTTT. Translation: CASSATSGVFTDTQYF.

This clonotype counts as medium-sized. The CDR3 sequence is CASSVGTDNEQFF. In nucleotides, the CDR3 is TGTGCCAGCAGCGTAGGGACGGACAATGAGCAGTTCTTC. This chain links TRBV9 with TRBJ2-1; no clear D. Germline CDR1 reads SGDLS; CDR2 reads YYNGEE. This CDR3 spans 13 amino acids. V shed 0 bases and J shed 5 bases, with 6 bases lying between them.

The sample holds many counts of this clonotype. The chain joins TRBV9 to TRBJ2-1; D is uncertain. CDR3 length: 15 amino acids. The V gene lost 4 bases and the J gene lost 10 bases, with 21 bases spanning the gap. The germline CDR1 and CDR2 sequences are SGDLS and YYNGEE. CDR3 bases: TGTGCCAGCAGCACCTTCCTAGAAATGTCTGGCGAGCAGTTCTTC. Its translation is CASSTFLEMSGEQFF.

This clonotype qualifies as medium-sized. The rearrangement joins TRBV9 to TRBJ2-3; tentatively, D is TRBD1 (5 bases). Germline values: CDR1 SGDLS, CDR2 YYNGEE. This CDR3 region has 14 residues. The ends were cut back, 0 bases at V and 6 bases at J, with 11 bases in the middle. The CDR3 sequence is CASSVGGLEDTQYF. In DNA form, the CDR3 reads TGTGCCAGCAGCGTAGGGGGCCTGGAGGATACGCAGTATTTT.

Points on this clonotype: At one end the junction does not follow the germline gene, possibly because of a read error. The gene calls are TRBV9 and TRBJ2-5; TRBD2 aligns across 10 bases. There are 17 residues in the CDR3. The germline gives CDR1 SGDLS, CDR2 YYNGEE. The CDR3 reads CASSVGLAGVYQETQYF. The CDR3, as DNA: TGTGCTAGCAGCGTAGGGCTAGCGGGAGTTTATCAAGAGACCCAGTACTTC.

This clonotype has just a few counts. This chain uses TRBV21-1 with TRBJ2-7; TRBD1 is taken as the D call from the table, unchecked against the DNA. TRBV21-1 is marked as a pseudogene. This CDR3 has 13 amino acids. The CDR3 coding sequence is TGTGCCAGCTACCGACAGACCCCCTACGAGCAGTACGTC. Residues: CASYRQTPYEQYV.

There are many counts of this clonotype. The V gene is TRBV9, the J gene TRBJ2-1; 12 bases fit TRBD2. Germline V lookup: CDR1 SGDLS, CDR2 YYNGEE. The CDR3 totals 15 residues. Trimming took 4 bases from V and 7 from J; bases not matched to a gene: 6. CDR3 DNA sequence: TGTGCCAGCAGCCTTCTAGCGGGAGGGCCGAATGAGCAGTTCTTC. This sequence encodes CASSLLAGGPNEQFF.

By share, this clonotype counts as medium-sized (0.01 to 0.1%). The chain joins TRBV9 to TRBJ1-1; 8 nucleotides agree with TRBD1. Germline values: CDR1 SGDLS, CDR2 YYNGEE. V shed 0 bases and J 4 bases; nucleotides not matched to a gene: 5. CDR3 length equals 15 residues. The CDR3 DNA sequence: TGTGCCAGCAGCGTAGGAGGCACAGGGGGCACTGAAGCTTTCTTT. It codes for CASSVGGTGGTEAFF.

In its sample, this clonotype was seen a few times. The rearrangement uses TRBV9 and TRBJ2-3; tentatively, D is TRBD2 (6 bases). This CDR3 region has 15 residues. V was shortened by 0 bases and J by 3 bases, with 11 bases between the two germline ends. Germline V gives CDR1 SGDLS, CDR2 YYNGEE. CDR3 protein: CASSVAGAGTDTQYF. The CDR3 bases are TGTGCCAGCAGCGTAGCGGGAGCTGGGACAGATACGCAGTATTTT.

The chain joins TRBV9 to TRBJ1-1; TRBD1 might be the D (5 bases). The V end was cut by 4 bases, the J end by 4 bases, with 14 bases between. Germline V gene sequence: CDR1 SGDLS, CDR2 YYNGEE. CDR3 size: 14 residues. The CDR3 loop is CASSSASGGTEAFF. CDR3 in DNA: TGTGCCAGCAGCTCAGCATCGGGGGGCACTGAAGCTTTCTTT.

This clonotype is termed medium-sized. The V and J genes are TRBV9 and TRBJ2-3; D unclear. Trimming shortened V by 2 bases and J by 0 bases, and 7 bases separated the two germline ends. This CDR3 has 14 residues. The germline CDR1 and CDR2 sequences are SGDLS and YYNGEE. CDR3 loop: CASSVLLSTDTQYF. As DNA, the CDR3 is TGTGCCAGCAGCGTGCTACTGAGCACAGATACGCAGTATTTT.

This clonotype was seen repeatedly, ten times or more. The V gene is TRBV9, the J gene TRBJ1-1; D may be TRBD1 (6 bases). CDR3 size: 14 residues. Germline V gene data show CDR1 as SGDLS and CDR2 as YYNGEE. The ends were cut back, 0 bases at V and 8 bases at J, with 14 bases in the middle. The CDR3: CASSVVSGAAEAFF. CDR3 nucleotide sequence: TGTGCCAGCAGCGTAGTTTCGGGGGCCGCGGAAGCTTTCTTT. Together with reference TRBV9 and TRBJ1-1, the CDR3 gives the full variable domain: DSGVTQTPKHLITATGQRVTLRCSPRSGDLSVYWYQQSLDQGLQFLIQYYNGEERAKGNILERFSAQQFPDLHSELNLSSLELGDSALYFCASSVVSGAAEAFFGQGTRLTVV.

This clonotype showed up many times. This chain joins TRBV9 and TRBJ2-6; D is unclear. This CDR3 has 15 residues. The germline V gene encodes CDR1 SGDLS and CDR2 YYNGEE. V was clipped by 4 bases and J by 0 bases, with 8 bases between them. The chain's CDR3 is CASSPNPSGANVLTF. The CDR3 bases are TGTGCCAGCAGCCCCAATCCCTCTGGGGCCAACGTCCTGACTTTC.